Below are 25 T cell receptor beta chains sequenced from a single sample in a study of cytomegalovirus exposure and HLA in healthy donors. Data came from immunoSEQ multiplex PCR; TCRdb stores just in-frame clones and leaves some out. The sample shows around 190,000 clones, around 85% of them seen only once. What was sequenced was PBMCs. The receptors here all came from a man younger than 35 in good health and CMV-seropositive.

The sample holds one count of this clone. V gene TRBV7-9 combines with J gene TRBJ1-2; TRBD1 aligns across 7 bases. From germline, CDR1 is SEHNR and CDR2 FQNEAQ (reference sequence). This CDR3 has 12 residues. The ends lost 3 bases at V and 8 bases at J; junction bases unmatched: 3. The DNA of the CDR3 is TGTGCCAGCAGCTTGGGGGACAGAGGCTACACCTTC. This encodes CASSLGDRGYTF.

CDR3 region: CASSLTPDNQETQYF. CDR3 bases: TGTGCCAGCAGCTTAACTCCGGACAACCAAGAGACCCAGTACTTC. The chain joins TRBV11-2 to TRBJ2-5, with TRBD1 as a possible D gene (5 bases). V was shortened by 2 bases and J by 0 bases, with 10 bases between the two germline ends. Germline V gene data show CDR1 as SGHAT and CDR2 as FQNNGV. The CDR3 contains 15 residues.

This clone was recorded only once. Other nucleotide sequences from this sample produce the same CDR3. The chain recombines TRBV29-1 with TRBJ2-1; 7 nucleotides match TRBD2. Germline V gene sequence: CDR1 SQVTM, CDR2 ANQGSEA. The CDR3 covers 14 residues. Unmatched junction bases numbered 5, after V lost 3 bases and J lost 3 bases. Here the CDR3 reads CSVDVSGGYNEQFF. CDR3 bases: TGCAGCGTTGATGTCTCGGGGGGCTACAATGAGCAGTTCTTC.

This chain joins TRBV4-1 and TRBJ1-5; tentatively, D is TRBD1 (5 bases). V was shortened by 3 bases and J by 6 bases, with 12 bases between the two germline ends. The germline gives CDR1 MGHRA, CDR2 YSYEKL. The CDR3 covers 14 residues. CDR3 loop: CASSQGRRGQPQHF. DNA of the CDR3: TGCGCCAGCAGCCAGGGACGGAGGGGTCAGCCCCAGCATTTT.

The genes are TRBV6-1 and TRBJ2-2; no firm D call. CDR3 length: 15 amino acids. Per the germline V gene, CDR1 is MNHNS and CDR2 is SASEGT. Trimming took off 0 bases at V and 1 base at J, with 6 bases between the two ends. The CDR3 loop is CASSEAWQNTGELFF. The CDR3 DNA reads TGTGCCAGCAGTGAAGCATGGCAGAACACCGGGGAGCTGTTTTTT.

This sequence joins TRBV5-4 and TRBJ1-1; no clear D gene. CDR1 SGHNT and CDR2 YYREEE come from the germline V gene (reference sequence). The CDR3 covers 16 residues. The ends were cut back, 3 bases at V and 2 bases at J, with 17 bases in the middle. The CDR3 region is CASSSVAGQTNTEAFF. The CDR3 DNA follows: TGTGCCAGCAGCTCGGTTGCGGGTCAGACAAACACTGAAGCTTTCTTT.

V gene TRBV2 combines with J gene TRBJ2-5, with a weak D call TRBD2 (5 bases). V was pared by 5 bases and J by 1 base, with 14 bases between. Germline CDR1 SNHLY, CDR2 FYNNEI. The CDR3 spans 15 residues. Here the CDR3 reads CASSTPPGSQETQYF. CDR3 DNA: TGTGCCAGCAGTACCCCCCCGGGGTCCCAAGAGACCCAGTACTTC.

The chain uses TRBV10-2 and TRBJ1-5; D is ambiguous. V lost 0 bases to trimming and J lost 8 bases, with 8 bases between them. This CDR3 is 13 amino acids long. Germline CDR1 and CDR2: WSHSY and SAAADI. CDR3 region: CASSESRREPQHF. The CDR3 region has the DNA TGCGCCAGCAGTGAGTCGAGGAGGGAGCCCCAGCATTTT.

This clone has a single count. This chain links TRBV13 with TRBJ2-7; D might be TRBD1 (6 bases). V lost 2 bases and J 6 bases, leaving 8 bases between the germline ends. CDR3 length: 12 amino acids. The germline CDR1 and CDR2 sequences are PRHDT and FYEKMQ (reference sequence). The CDR3 loop reads CASSLRGGEQYF. The CDR3 nucleotides read TGTGCCAGCAGCTTAAGAGGGGGCGAGCAGTACTTC.

This rearrangement joins TRBV30 to TRBJ1-4; D perhaps matches TRBD1 (6 bases). The CDR3 runs to 14 residues. Germline V gene data show CDR1 as GTSNPN and CDR2 as SVGIG (reference sequence). Trimming removed 0 bases from V and 5 bases from J, with 10 bases in between. The CDR3 DNA reads as TGTGCCTGGAGTGTCCAGGGGTTAAATGAAAAACTGTTTTTT. It yields the protein CAWSVQGLNEKLFF. The complete variable domain, with remaining parts taken from reference TRBV30 and TRBJ1-4, reads SQTIHQWPATLVQPVGSPLSLECTVEGTSNPNLYWYRQAAGRGLQLLFYSVGIGQISSEVPQNLSASRPQDRQFILSSKKLLLSDSGFYLCAWSVQGLNEKLFFGSGTQLSVL.

Here the CDR3 reads CASSPRRGGRTDTQYF. The CDR3, as DNA: TGTGCCAGCAGCCCGAGACGGGGGGGCCGCACAGATACGCAGTATTTT. The chain is built from TRBV14 and TRBJ2-3; 8 bases are shared with TRBD2. Germline V gives CDR1 SGHDN, CDR2 FVKESK. The CDR3 spans 16 residues. V trimming: 4 bases; J trimming: 1 base; junction bases outside the gene matches: 7. The full variable domain, completed using reference TRBV14 and TRBJ2-3, is EAGVTQFPSHSVIEKGQTVTLRCDPISGHDNLYWYRRVMGKEIKFLLHFVKESKQDESGMPNNRFLAERTGGTYSTLKVQPAELEDSGVYFCASSPRRGGRTDTQYFGPGTRLTVL.

V usage is TRBV9 and J usage is TRBJ1-5, with a weak D call TRBD1 (5 bases). CDR1 is SGDLS and CDR2 is YYNGEE in the germline V gene. There are 14 residues in the CDR3. Trimming stripped 4 bases from V and 7 bases from J, with 15 bases between. The CDR3 DNA follows: TGTGCCAGCAGCCCGGGTGTGGGGGGACAGCCCCAGCATTTT. Its protein is CASSPGVGGQPQHF. The full variable domain, completed using reference TRBV9 and TRBJ1-5, is DSGVTQTPKHLITATGQRVTLRCSPRSGDLSVYWYQQSLDQGLQFLIQYYNGEERAKGNILERFSAQQFPDLHSELNLSSLELGDSALYFCASSPGVGGQPQHFGDGTRLSIL.

The chain has TRBV30 and TRBJ2-6; D possibly corresponds to TRBD2 (5 bases). There are 14 residues in the CDR3. V was clipped by 5 bases and J by 4 bases, with 12 bases between them. Germline values: CDR1 GTSNPN, CDR2 SVGIG (reference sequence). In DNA, the CDR3 is TGTGCCTGGGGAGGTCTAACCGGGGCCAACGTCCTGACTTTC. Its translation is CAWGGLTGANVLTF.

The V and J genes are TRBV27 and TRBJ2-7; maybe TRBD1 (7 bases). In germline, CDR1 is MNHEY, CDR2 SMNVEV (reference sequence). Between the trimmed V and J ends, which lost 6 bases and 7 bases, there was a span of 19 bases. The CDR3 has 14 amino acids. CDR3 sequence reads: CASSWDSQSGEQYF. CDR3 DNA sequence: TGTGCCAGCAGCTGGGACAGCCAGAGCGGGGAGCAGTACTTC.

V is TRBV5-4 and J is TRBJ2-7, with 10 nucleotides matching TRBD2. The junction had 9 bases not matched to a gene; V was cut back by 4 bases and J by 5 bases. The germline gives CDR1 SGHNT, CDR2 YYREEE (reference sequence). This CDR3 is built from 15 residues. The CDR3 sequence: CASSPHGLAGDEQYF. For the CDR3, the DNA is TGTGCCAGCAGCCCACACGGGCTAGCGGGAGACGAGCAGTACTTC.

This clone was observed a few times. The chain combines TRBV28 with TRBJ2-1; no clear D. The germline V and J ends were trimmed by 1 base and 9 bases, with 13 bases remaining between them. Germline values: CDR1 MDHEN, CDR2 SYDVKM. This CDR3 spans 14 amino acids. The CDR3, as DNA: TGTGCCAGCAGTTTATTAGACGTGAGGAGTGAGCAGTTCTTC. It translates to CASSLLDVRSEQFF. Together with reference TRBV28 and TRBJ2-1, the CDR3 gives the full variable domain: DVKVTQSSRYLVKRTGEKVFLECVQDMDHENMFWYRQDPGLGLRLIYFSYDVKMKEKGDIPEGYSVSREKKERFSLILESASTNQTSMYLCASSLLDVRSEQFFGPGTRLTVL.

The V call is TRBV6-6, the J call TRBJ2-1; 9 nucleotides agree with TRBD1. This CDR3 is built from 15 residues. Per germline, CDR1 MNHNY and CDR2 SVGAGI (reference sequence). After removal of 5 bases from V and 4 bases from J, the junction contained 6 bases not matched to a gene. The CDR3 DNA sequence: TGTGCCAGCAGTGTCTCCGGGACAGGGTACAATGAGCAGTTCTTC. Its protein is CASSVSGTGYNEQFF.

This clone was counted a few times. The chain joins TRBV5-4 to TRBJ2-7, with D maybe TRBD2 (6 bases). Germline V gives CDR1 SGHNT, CDR2 YYREEE (reference sequence). This CDR3 is built from 13 residues. V was trimmed by 4 bases and J by 1 base, leaving 9 bases between them. In DNA, the CDR3 is TGTGCCAGCAGCCGGGGACTTTCCTACGAGCAGTACTTC. Translation gives CASSRGLSYEQYF.

The rearrangement uses TRBV5-1 and TRBJ2-7; 7 bases are shared with TRBD1. The CDR3 is 15 residues long. The J segment lost 1 base and the V segment lost 3 bases, leaving 7 bases of the junction unmatched. Germline V gives CDR1 SGHRS, CDR2 YFSETQ. This chain's CDR3 is CASSYRTGESYEQYF. The CDR3 DNA reads as TGCGCCAGCAGCTATCGGACAGGAGAATCCTACGAGCAGTACTTC.

The chain uses TRBV6-1 and TRBJ2-7; 7 nucleotides match TRBD2. CDR1 and CDR2 from the germline V gene are MNHNS and SASEGT. The CDR3 extends over 15 amino acids. Germline trimming cut 2 bases from V and 3 bases from J; bases unmatched to any gene: 7. The CDR3 nucleotides read TGTGCCAGCAGTGAAATTGTAGGGGAGGGCTACGAGCAGTACTTC. It translates to CASSEIVGEGYEQYF.

The rearrangement joins TRBV19 to TRBJ2-6, with D tentatively TRBD1 (6 bases). The germline V gene has CDR1 LNHDA and CDR2 SQIVND (reference sequence). The CDR3 sequence is 15 residues long. V was pared by 5 bases and J by 15 bases, with 23 bases between. This CDR3 reads CASSVQGSGANPLTF. CDR3 sequence (DNA): TGTGCCAGTAGTGTTCAGGGGTCCGGGGCCAACCCCCTGACTTTC.

The J gene is TRBJ1-6, the V gene TRBV30, with TRBD1 identical over 8 bases. CDR1 is GTSNPN and CDR2 is SVGIG in the germline V gene (reference sequence). This CDR3 has 22 residues. V trimming: 0 bases; J trimming: 0 bases; junction bases outside the gene matches: 19. The CDR3 DNA is TGTGCCTGGAGTGTACATATTGTAGGGACAGGACCCGCCAGCTCCTATAATTCACCCCTCCACTTT. Its translation is CAWSVHIVGTGPASSYNSPLHF.

The chain couples TRBV5-1 to TRBJ2-2; perhaps TRBD1 as D (6 bases). Trimming cost V 0 bases and J 4 bases, with 10 bases left between them. Germline V gene data show CDR1 as SGHRS and CDR2 as YFSETQ. CDR3 length: 15 amino acids. This CDR3 reads CASSLVGQFTGELFF. CDR3 DNA sequence: TGCGCCAGCAGCTTGGTTGGACAGTTCACCGGGGAGCTGTTTTTT.

J is TRBJ2-7 and V is TRBV5-1; 7 nucleotides align to TRBD1. The CDR3 contains 16 residues. V shed 4 bases and J 3 bases; nucleotides not matched to a gene: 13. Germline CDR1 is SGHRS and CDR2 is YFSETQ. The chain's CDR3 is CASSGPTGAGFYEQYF. The CDR3 DNA reads as TGCGCCAGCAGCGGTCCCACAGGGGCTGGGTTCTACGAGCAGTACTTC.

The chain links TRBV5-1 to TRBJ2-7, with 11 nucleotides matching TRBD2. CDR1 and CDR2 from the germline V gene are SGHRS and YFSETQ. The junction had 9 bases not matched to a gene; V was cut back by 5 bases and J by 2 bases. The CDR3 is 16 residues long. DNA of the CDR3: TGCGCCAGCAGGTTGAAACCGGGACTAGCGGCCTACGAGCAGTACTTC. Protein sequence: CASRLKPGLAAYEQYF.